These 7 T cell receptor beta chains were all obtained from the same sample, sequenced in a study of T cells in Graves' hyperthyroidism and ophthalmopathy. RNA transcripts gave rise to amplified TCR beta CDR3 regions. The HTBI primer set was used in a first-round RT-PCR of the TCR CDR3. In TCRdb, the multiplex PCR reads were re-called with MiXCR into one record per CDR3 protein. The sample gives approximately 530,000 distinct CDR3 sequences, approximately 15% of which show up once; 18% is in the top ten. The sequencing input was blood. These receptors were obtained from a woman aged 18-29 years with Graves' hyperthyroidism.

This clonotype was seen repeatedly, ten times or more. The chain has TRBV11-1 and TRBJ2-1; D gene unclear. From germline, CDR1 is SGHAT and CDR2 FQDESV (reference sequence). V was clipped by 4 bases and J by 10 bases, with 20 bases between them. This CDR3 has 15 residues. CDR3 residues: CASSSGTKAFSEQFF. In DNA form, the CDR3 reads TGTGCCAGCAGCTCCGGAACCAAAGCGTTTAGCGAGCAGTTCTTC.

This clonotype occurred many times. The chain carries TRBV7-2 and TRBJ1-2, with D hard to call. Deletions cut 4 bases from V and 10 bases from J, with 10 bases between. The germline CDR1 and CDR2 sequences are SGHTA and FQGNSA. CDR3 length equals 11 residues. CDR3 region: CASSSWTLYTF. CDR3 sequence (DNA): TGTGCCAGCAGCTCATGGACCCTCTACACCTTC.

This clonotype was recorded a few times. This chain connects TRBV12-3 or TRBV12-4 to TRBJ2-7; 10 positions agree with TRBD1. Germline trimming cut 6 bases from V and 7 bases from J; bases unmatched to any gene: 9. The CDR3 sequence is 14 residues long. CDR3 coding DNA: TGTGCCAGCAGCGGACAGGGGGAGTTGGGGGAGCAGTACTTC. Residues: CASSGQGELGEQYF.

This clonotype was found many times. The J gene is TRBJ2-7, the V gene TRBV20-1; 10 nucleotides agree with TRBD1. The germline V gene has CDR1 DFQATT and CDR2 SNEGSKA (reference sequence). Unmatched junction bases numbered 8, after V lost 6 bases and J lost 0 bases. The CDR3 sequence is 15 residues long. The CDR3 sequence is CSALMGQGSSYEQYF. The CDR3 nucleotides read TGCAGTGCCCTCATGGGACAGGGGAGCTCCTACGAGCAGTACTTC.

The sample holds many counts of this clonotype. V gene TRBV6-1 combines with J gene TRBJ2-5, with D possibly being TRBD1 (6 bases). V was cut by 4 bases and J by 5 bases, with 17 bases left in between. CDR3 size: 15 residues. Germline assignment: CDR1 MNHNS and CDR2 SASEGT. CDR3 sequence reads: CASSVKGQLRETQYF. The CDR3 DNA is TGTGCCAGCAGTGTCAAAGGACAGCTCCGGGAGACCCAGTACTTC.

This clonotype was observed at least ten times. The chain links TRBV28 to TRBJ1-5, with D perhaps TRBD1 (6 bases). The CDR3 consists of 17 residues. V was trimmed by 3 bases and J by 2 bases, leaving 17 bases between them. Germline V CDR1 and CDR2: MDHEN, SYDVKM. The CDR3 loop is CASSLPQARGGNQPQHF. CDR3 bases: TGTGCCAGCAGTTTGCCTCAGGCAAGGGGGGGCAATCAGCCCCAGCATTTT.

In its sample, this clonotype was seen a few times. Given a much more abundant clone one base away, this may be a read error. The V call is TRBV7-9, the J call TRBJ2-2; either TRBD1 or TRBD2 may supply D (5 bases each). The CDR3 is 12 residues long. Per the germline V gene, CDR1 is SEHNR and CDR2 is FQNEAQ (reference sequence). CDR3 DNA sequence: TGTGCCAGCAGCATCGGGACCGGGGAGCTGTCTTTT. It encodes CASSIGTGELSF.